A single TCR beta chain is shown here with its context. Its antigen is still unknown. The entry originates in a study of shared clonotypes between healthy human individuals. Study context: Each donor's CD4 naive and CD4 memory cells filled three plates apiece, CD8 naive two, and CD8 memory one. Whole-study results and caveats: What limited the represented genetic and exposure-history diversity was the small number of donors.

CD45RA-negative memory and CD45RA+ naive subsets were split from the CD4+ cells. Using immunoSEQ multiplex PCR, the repertoire was profiled, and TCRdb retains in-frame clones only, with some absent. Of roughly 1 million clones listed, 65% to 80% are singletons. The clonotype comes from a young man in good health. Sequenced: memory CD4+ T cells sorted from blood. Noted subset: CD45RA-negative fraction.

The CDR3 here is CASRITGTNNEQFF. The CDR3 DNA sequence: TGTGCCAGCAGGATAACCGGGACCAACAATGAGCAGTTCTTC. J is TRBJ2-1 and V is TRBV11-1; D tentatively reads TRBD1 or TRBD2 (5 bases each). This CDR3 region has 14 residues. Germline V gives CDR1 SGHAT, CDR2 FQDESV (reference sequence). Trimming shortened V by 6 bases and J by 5 bases, and 14 bases separated the two germline ends.